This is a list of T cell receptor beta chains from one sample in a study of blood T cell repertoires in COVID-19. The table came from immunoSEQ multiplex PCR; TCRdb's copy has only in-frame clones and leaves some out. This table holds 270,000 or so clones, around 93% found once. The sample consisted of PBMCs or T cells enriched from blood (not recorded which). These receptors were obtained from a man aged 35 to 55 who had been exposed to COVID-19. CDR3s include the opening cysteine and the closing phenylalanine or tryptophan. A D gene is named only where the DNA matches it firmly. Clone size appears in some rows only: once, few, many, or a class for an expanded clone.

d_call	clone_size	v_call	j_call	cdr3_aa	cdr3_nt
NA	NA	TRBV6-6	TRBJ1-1	CASIAGGGSTEAFF	TGTGCCAGCATCGCTGGCGGGGGGTCCACTGAAGCTTTCTTT
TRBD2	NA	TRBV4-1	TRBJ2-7	CASSHSAGVSYEQYF	TGCGCCAGCAGCCATTCCGCGGGGGTTTCCTACGAGCAGTACTTC
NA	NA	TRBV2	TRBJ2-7	CASTGPGGYEQYF	TGTGCCAGCACAGGGCCCGGGGGATACGAGCAGTACTTC
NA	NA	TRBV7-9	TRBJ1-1	CASSLETENTEAFF	TGTGCCAGCAGCTTAGAGACAGAGAACACTGAAGCTTTCTTT
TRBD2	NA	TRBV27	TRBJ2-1	CASSLSRGRTYNEQFF	TGTGCCAGCAGTTTATCACGCGGGAGGACCTACAATGAGCAGTTCTTC
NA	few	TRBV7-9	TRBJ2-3	CASSPNTDTQYF	TGTGCCAGCAGCCCCAACACAGATACGCAGTATTTT
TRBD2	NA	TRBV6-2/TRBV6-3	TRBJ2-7	CASSWDYESSYEQYF	TGTGCCAGCAGTTGGGACTACGAAAGCTCCTACGAGCAGTACTTC
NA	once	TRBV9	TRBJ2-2	CASSPTVFANTGELFF	TGTGCCAGCAGCCCAACGGTGTTTGCGAACACCGGGGAGCTGTTTTTT
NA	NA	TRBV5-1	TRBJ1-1	CASSLQEVNTEAFF	TGCGCCAGCAGCTTACAGGAAGTAAACACTGAAGCTTTCTTT
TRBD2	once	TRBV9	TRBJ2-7	CASSPGGGYEQYF	TGTGCCAGCAGCCCGGGGGGAGGCTACGAGCAGTACTTC
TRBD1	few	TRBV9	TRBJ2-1	CASSGRQGFDEQFF	TGTGCCAGCAGCGGCCGACAGGGTTTCGATGAGCAGTTCTTC